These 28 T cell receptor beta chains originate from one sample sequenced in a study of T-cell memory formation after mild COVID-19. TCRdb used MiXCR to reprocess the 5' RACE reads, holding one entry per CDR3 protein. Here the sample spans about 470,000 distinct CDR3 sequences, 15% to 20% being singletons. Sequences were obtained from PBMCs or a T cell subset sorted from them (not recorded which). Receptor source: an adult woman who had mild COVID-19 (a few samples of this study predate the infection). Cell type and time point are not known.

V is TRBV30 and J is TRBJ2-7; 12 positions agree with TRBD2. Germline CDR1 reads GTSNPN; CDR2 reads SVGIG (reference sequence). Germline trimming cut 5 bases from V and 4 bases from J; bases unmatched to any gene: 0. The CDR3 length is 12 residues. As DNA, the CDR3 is TGTGCCTGGGGACTAGCGGGGTACGAGCAGTACTTC. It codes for CAWGLAGYEQYF.

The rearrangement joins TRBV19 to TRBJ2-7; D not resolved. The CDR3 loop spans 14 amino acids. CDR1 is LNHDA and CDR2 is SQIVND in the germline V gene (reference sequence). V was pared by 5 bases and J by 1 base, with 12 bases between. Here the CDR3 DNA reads TGTGCCAGTAGTTCGAACAGCTATTCCTACGAGCAGTACTTC. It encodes CASSSNSYSYEQYF.

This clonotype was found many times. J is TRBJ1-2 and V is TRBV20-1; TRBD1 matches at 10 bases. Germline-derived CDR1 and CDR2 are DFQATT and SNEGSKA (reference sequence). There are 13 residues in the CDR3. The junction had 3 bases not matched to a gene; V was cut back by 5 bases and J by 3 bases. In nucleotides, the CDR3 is TGCAGTGCTCGGACAGGGGGTGACTATGGCTACACCTTC. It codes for CSARTGGDYGYTF.

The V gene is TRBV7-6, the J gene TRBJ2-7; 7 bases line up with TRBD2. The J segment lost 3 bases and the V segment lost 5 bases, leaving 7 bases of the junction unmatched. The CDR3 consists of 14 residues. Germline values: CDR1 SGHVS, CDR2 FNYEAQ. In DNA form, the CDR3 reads TGTGCCAGCAGCCACCGGGGGGAGGTCTACGAGCAGTACTTC. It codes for CASSHRGEVYEQYF. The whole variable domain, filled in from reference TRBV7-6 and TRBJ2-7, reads GAGVSQSPRYKVTKRGQDVALRCDPISGHVSLYWYRQALGQGPEFLTYFNYEAQQDKSGLPNDRFSAERPEGSISTLTIQRTEQRDSAMYRCASSHRGEVYEQYFGPGTRLTVT.

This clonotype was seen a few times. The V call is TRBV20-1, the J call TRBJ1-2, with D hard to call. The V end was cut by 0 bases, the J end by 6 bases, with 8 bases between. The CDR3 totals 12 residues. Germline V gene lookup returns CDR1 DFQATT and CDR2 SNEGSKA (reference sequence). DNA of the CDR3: TGCAGTGCTAGAGAGGGTGTGGATGGCTACACCTTC. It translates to CSAREGVDGYTF.

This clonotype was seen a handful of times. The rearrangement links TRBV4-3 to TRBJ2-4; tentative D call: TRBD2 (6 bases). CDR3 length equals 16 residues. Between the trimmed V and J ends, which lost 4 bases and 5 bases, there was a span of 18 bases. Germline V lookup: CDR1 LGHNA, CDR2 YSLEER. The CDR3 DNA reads TGCGCCAGCAGCCCGGGATGGAGGGAGCCCGAAAACATTCAGTACTTC. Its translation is CASSPGWREPENIQYF.

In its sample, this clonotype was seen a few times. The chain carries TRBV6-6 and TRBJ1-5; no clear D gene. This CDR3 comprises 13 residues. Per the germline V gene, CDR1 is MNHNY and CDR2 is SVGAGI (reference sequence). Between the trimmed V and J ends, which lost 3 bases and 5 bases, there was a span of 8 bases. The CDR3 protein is CASSYGRYQPQHF. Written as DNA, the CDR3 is TGTGCCAGCAGTTATGGTCGCTATCAGCCCCAGCATTTT.

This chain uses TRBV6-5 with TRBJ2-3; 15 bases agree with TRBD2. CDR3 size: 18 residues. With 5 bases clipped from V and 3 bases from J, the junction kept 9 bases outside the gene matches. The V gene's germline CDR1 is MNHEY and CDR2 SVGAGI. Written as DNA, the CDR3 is TGTGCCAGCAGTCCTCTACCTGGGACTAGCGGGAGGACAGATACGCAGTATTTT. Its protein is CASSPLPGTSGRTDTQYF.

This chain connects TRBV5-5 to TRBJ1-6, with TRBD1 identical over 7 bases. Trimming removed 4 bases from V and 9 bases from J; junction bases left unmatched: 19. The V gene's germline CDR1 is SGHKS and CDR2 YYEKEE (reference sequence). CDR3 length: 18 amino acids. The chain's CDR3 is CASSHTAARDRVRSPLHF. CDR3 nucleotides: TGTGCCAGCAGCCACACCGCCGCACGCGACAGGGTGCGTTCACCCCTCCACTTT.

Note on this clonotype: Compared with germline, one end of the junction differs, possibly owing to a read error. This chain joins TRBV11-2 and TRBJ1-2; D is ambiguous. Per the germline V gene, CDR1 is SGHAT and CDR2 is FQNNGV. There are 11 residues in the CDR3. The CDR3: CASGTRMFAFF. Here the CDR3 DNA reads TGTGCCAGCGGAACGAGAATGTTCGCTTTCTTC.

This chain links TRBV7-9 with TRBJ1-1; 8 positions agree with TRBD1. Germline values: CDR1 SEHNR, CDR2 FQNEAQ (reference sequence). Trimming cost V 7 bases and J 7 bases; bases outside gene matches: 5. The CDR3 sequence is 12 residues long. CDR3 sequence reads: CASTTTGGEAFF. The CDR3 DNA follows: TGTGCCAGCACCACTACAGGGGGTGAAGCTTTCTTT.

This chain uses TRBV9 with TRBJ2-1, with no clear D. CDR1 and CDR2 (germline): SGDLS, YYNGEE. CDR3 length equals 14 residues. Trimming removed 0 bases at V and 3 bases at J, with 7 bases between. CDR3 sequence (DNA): TGTGCCAGCAGCGTAGAGGGTAGCTACAATGAGCAGTTCTTC. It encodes CASSVEGSYNEQFF.

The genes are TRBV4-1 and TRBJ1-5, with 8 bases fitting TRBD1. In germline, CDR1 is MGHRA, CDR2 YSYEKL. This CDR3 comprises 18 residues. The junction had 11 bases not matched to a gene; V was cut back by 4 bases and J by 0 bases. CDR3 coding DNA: TGCGCCAGCAGCCCCAAACCGACAGGGGCCTATAGCAATCAGCCCCAGCATTTT. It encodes CASSPKPTGAYSNQPQHF.

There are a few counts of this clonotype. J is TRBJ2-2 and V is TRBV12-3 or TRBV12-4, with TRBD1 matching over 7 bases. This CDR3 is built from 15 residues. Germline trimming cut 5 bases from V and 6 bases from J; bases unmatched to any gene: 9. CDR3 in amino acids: CASSLRQGVSGELFF. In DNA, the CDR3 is TGTGCCAGCAGTCTACGACAGGGCGTCTCCGGGGAGCTGTTTTTT.

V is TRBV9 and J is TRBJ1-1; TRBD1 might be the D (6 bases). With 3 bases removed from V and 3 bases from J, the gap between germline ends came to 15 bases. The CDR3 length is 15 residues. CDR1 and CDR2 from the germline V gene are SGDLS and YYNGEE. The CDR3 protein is CASSAGAVRDTEAFF. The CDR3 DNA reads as TGTGCCAGCAGCGCGGGGGCAGTTCGGGACACTGAAGCTTTCTTT.

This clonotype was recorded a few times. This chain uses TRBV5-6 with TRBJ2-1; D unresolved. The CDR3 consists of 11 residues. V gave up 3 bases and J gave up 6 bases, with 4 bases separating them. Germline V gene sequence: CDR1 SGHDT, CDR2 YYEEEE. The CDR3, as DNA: TGTGCCAGCAGCTGGGCCAATGAGCAGTTCTTC. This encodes CASSWANEQFF.

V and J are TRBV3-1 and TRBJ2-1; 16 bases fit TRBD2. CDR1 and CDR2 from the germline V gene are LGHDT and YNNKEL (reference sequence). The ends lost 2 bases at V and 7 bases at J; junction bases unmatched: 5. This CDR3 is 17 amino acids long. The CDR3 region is CASSQRLGLAGGNEQFF. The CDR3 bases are TGTGCCAGCAGCCAAAGATTGGGACTAGCGGGAGGGAATGAGCAGTTCTTC.

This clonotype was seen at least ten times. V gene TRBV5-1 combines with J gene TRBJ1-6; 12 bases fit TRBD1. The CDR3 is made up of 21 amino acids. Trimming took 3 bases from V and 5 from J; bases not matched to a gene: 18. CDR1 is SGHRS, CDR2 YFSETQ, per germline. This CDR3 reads CASSYYPGQGASPGNNSPLHF. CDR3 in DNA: TGCGCCAGCAGCTACTACCCGGGACAGGGGGCTAGTCCCGGGAATAATTCACCCCTCCACTTT.

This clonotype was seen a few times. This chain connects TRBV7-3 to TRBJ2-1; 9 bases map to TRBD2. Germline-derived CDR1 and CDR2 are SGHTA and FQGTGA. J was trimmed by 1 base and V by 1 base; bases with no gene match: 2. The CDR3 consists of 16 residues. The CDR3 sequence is CASSLKAGGSYNEQFF. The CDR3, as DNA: TGTGCCAGCAGCTTAAAAGCGGGGGGTTCCTACAATGAGCAGTTCTTC. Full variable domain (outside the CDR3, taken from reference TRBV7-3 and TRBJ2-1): GAGVSQTPSNKVTEKGKYVELRCDPISGHTALYWYRQSLGQGPEFLIYFQGTGAADDSGLPNDRFFAVRPEGSVSTLKIQRTERGDSAVYLCASSLKAGGSYNEQFFGPGTRLTVL.

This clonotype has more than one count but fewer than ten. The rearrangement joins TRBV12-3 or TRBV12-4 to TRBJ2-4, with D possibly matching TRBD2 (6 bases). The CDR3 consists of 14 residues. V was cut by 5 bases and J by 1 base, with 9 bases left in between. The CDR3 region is CASSAGGAKNIQYF. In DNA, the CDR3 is TGTGCCAGCAGTGCCGGGGGTGCCAAAAACATTCAGTACTTC.

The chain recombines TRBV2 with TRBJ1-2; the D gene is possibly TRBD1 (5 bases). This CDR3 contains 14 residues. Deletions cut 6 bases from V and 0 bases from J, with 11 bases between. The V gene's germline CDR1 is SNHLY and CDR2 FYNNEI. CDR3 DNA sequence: TGTGCCAGCAGCGGGGGACTAGCTAACTATGGCTACACCTTC. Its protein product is CASSGGLANYGYTF.

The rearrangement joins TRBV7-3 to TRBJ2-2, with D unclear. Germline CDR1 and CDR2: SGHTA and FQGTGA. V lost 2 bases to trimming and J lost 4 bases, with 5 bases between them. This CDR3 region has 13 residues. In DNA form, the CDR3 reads TGTGCCAGCAGCTTACGGGCCACCGGGGAGCTGTTTTTT. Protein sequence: CASSLRATGELFF.

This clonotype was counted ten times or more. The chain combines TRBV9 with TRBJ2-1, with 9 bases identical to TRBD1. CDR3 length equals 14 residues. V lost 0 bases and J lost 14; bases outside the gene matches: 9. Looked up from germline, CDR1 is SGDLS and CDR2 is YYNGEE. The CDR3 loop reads CASSVAGQGIRKFF. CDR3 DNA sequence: TGTGCCAGCAGCGTAGCCGGACAGGGGATAAGGAAGTTCTTC.

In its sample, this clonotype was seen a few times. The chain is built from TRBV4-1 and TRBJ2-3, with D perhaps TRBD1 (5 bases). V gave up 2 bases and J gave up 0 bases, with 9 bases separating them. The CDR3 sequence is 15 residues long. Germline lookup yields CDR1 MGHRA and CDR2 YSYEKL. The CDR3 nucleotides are TGCGCCAGCAGCCAATGGGGCGGTAGCACAGATACGCAGTATTTT. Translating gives CASSQWGGSTDTQYF.

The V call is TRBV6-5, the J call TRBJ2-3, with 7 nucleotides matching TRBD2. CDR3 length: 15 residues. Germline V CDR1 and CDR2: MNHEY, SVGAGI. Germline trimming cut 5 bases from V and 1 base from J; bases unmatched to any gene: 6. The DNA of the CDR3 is TGTGCCAGCAGTGGGGGGGGTGTGGGCACAGATACGCAGTATTTT. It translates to CASSGGGVGTDTQYF.

The CDR3 DNA follows: TGTGCCAGCAGCCCGAAGCGGGACCTGGGTTATGGCTACACCTTC. Residues: CASSPKRDLGYGYTF. V usage is TRBV9 and J usage is TRBJ1-2, with D maybe TRBD1 (5 bases). The CDR3 is made up of 15 amino acids. V dropped 4 bases and J dropped 5 bases, with 18 bases sitting between them. Germline values: CDR1 SGDLS, CDR2 YYNGEE. The full variable domain, its missing parts supplied by reference TRBV9 and TRBJ1-2, is DSGVTQTPKHLITATGQRVTLRCSPRSGDLSVYWYQQSLDQGLQFLIQYYNGEERAKGNILERFSAQQFPDLHSELNLSSLELGDSALYFCASSPKRDLGYGYTFGSGTRLTVV.

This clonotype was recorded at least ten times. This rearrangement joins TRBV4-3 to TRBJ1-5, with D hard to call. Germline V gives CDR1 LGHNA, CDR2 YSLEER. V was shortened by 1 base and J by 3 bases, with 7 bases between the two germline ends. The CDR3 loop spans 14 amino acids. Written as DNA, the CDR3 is TGCGCCAGCAGCCAAGTAAATGACAATCAGCCCCAGCATTTT. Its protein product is CASSQVNDNQPQHF.

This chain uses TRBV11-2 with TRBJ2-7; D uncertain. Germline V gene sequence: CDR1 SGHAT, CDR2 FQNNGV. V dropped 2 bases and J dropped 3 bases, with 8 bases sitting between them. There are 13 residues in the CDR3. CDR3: CASSLSGDYEQYF. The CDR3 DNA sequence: TGTGCCAGCAGCTTATCGGGTGACTACGAGCAGTACTTC.